This T cell receptor beta chain is from a study of OX40 agonist ivuxolimab in advanced cancers. Study-wide results and caveats: Researchers report that CD8+ T cells had, on average, more expanded clones than CD4+.

Produced via immunoSEQ multiplex PCR; TCRdb's table is partial and in-frame only. Among around 70,000 clones listed, roughly 85% were seen once. CDR1 and CDR2 from the germline V gene are KGHSH and LQKENI. The CDR3 has 12 amino acids. V gave up 2 bases and J gave up 8 bases, with 7 bases separating them. With respect to this clone: Its antigen is as yet unknown.

The input for sequencing was CD4+ or CD8+ T cells sorted from blood, taken in a trial of the OX40 agonist ivuxolimab. The TCR originated in an adult with an advanced solid tumor such as melanoma, head and neck, liver or kidney cancer. The chain couples TRBV18 to TRBJ2-1; D possibly corresponds to TRBD1 (5 bases). Written as DNA, the CDR3 is TGTGCCAGCTCACCAGACAGTGATGAGCAGTTCTTC. Protein: CASSPDSDEQFF.